The following is a T cell receptor (beta chain) sequence with its context. Its antigen is currently unknown. V shed 5 bases and J 8 bases; nucleotides not matched to a gene: 18. The CDR3 spans 17 residues. Germline lookup yields CDR1 SGHTA and CDR2 FQGNSA. Template switching supplied a universal primer site; unique molecular identifiers were carried on the cDNA. MiXCR was run by TCRdb on the 5' RACE reads, yielding one entry per CDR3 protein. The sample has more than 650,000 distinct CDR3 sequences, 6% to 6.5% seen once. The data derive from a study of identical twins. Study findings and constraints: It was possible that invariant MAIT and iNKT cells partly confounded the zero-insertion analyses.

The gene calls are TRBV7-2 and TRBJ2-1, with 7 bases matching TRBD2. Input material: naive T cells sorted from blood. The sequence derives from a man aged 18 to 35 in good health. The CDR3 DNA reads as TGTGCCAGCAGCCCCCCCCTCGGTGGGCGGGAGTACCATGAGCAGTTCTTC. Amino acids: CASSPPLGGREYHEQFF.